One and the same sample provided the 2 T cell receptor beta chains below, sequenced in a study of blood T cells in healthy people across ages. Primed by a sample-barcoded 5' primer and a J-beta primer mix, a second PCR proceeded for roughly 6 to 12 cycles. TCRdb ran MiXCR on the 5' RACE reads and lists one entry per CDR3 protein. Here the sample spans 910,000 or so distinct CDR3 sequences, just over 50% being singletons. The sequenced sample was blood. The receptors here all came from a woman aged 55-70 years in good health.

The chain employs TRBV5-6 and TRBJ1-4; 7 bases map to TRBD1. V lost 7 bases to trimming and J lost 5 bases; unmatched junction nucleotides: 5. Germline loops: CDR1 SGHDT, CDR2 YYEEEE. The CDR3 loop spans 13 amino acids. The CDR3 here is CASPGTENEKLFF. The CDR3 region has the DNA TGTGCCAGCCCGGGGACAGAAAATGAAAAACTGTTTTTT. Full variable domain (rest looked up from reference TRBV5-6 and TRBJ1-4): DAGVTQSPTHLIKTRGQQVTLRCSPKSGHDTVSWYQQALGQGPQFIFQYYEEEERQRGNFPDRFSGHQFPNYSSELNVNALLLGDSALYLCASPGTENEKLFFGSGTQLSVL.

This chain uses TRBV11-2 with TRBJ2-1; D is undetermined. The germline gives CDR1 SGHAT, CDR2 FQNNGV. There are 16 residues in the CDR3. The V end was cut by 1 base, the J end by 2 bases, with 12 bases between. The CDR3 bases are TGTGCCAGCAGCTTAGTGACGCGAAGCCCCTACAATGAGCAGTTCTTC. As protein: CASSLVTRSPYNEQFF.